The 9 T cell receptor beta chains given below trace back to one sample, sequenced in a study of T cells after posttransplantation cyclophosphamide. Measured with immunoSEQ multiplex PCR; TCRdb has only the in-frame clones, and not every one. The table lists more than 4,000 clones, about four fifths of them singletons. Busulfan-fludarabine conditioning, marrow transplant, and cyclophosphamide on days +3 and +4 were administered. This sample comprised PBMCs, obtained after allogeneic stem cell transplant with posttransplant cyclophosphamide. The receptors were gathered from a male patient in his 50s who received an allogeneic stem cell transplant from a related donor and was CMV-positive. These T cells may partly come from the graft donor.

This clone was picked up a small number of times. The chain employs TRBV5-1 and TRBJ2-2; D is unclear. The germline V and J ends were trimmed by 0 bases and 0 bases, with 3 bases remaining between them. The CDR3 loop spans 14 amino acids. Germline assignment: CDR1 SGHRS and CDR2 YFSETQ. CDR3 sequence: CASSLDSNTGELFF. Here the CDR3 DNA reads TGCGCCAGCAGCTTGGACTCGAACACCGGGGAGCTGTTTTTT.

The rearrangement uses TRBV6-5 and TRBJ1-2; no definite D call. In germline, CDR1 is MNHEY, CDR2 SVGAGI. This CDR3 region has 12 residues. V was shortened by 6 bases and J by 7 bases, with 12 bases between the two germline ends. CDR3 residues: CASRAQRLGYTF. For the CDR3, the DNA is TGTGCCAGCAGAGCCCAGCGTCTTGGCTACACCTTC.

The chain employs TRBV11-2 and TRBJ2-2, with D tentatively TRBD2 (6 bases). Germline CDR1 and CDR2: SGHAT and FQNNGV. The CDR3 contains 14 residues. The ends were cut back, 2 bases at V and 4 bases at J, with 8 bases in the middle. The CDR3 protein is CASSLQGGTGELFF. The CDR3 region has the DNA TGTGCCAGCAGCTTACAGGGAGGCACCGGGGAGCTGTTTTTT.

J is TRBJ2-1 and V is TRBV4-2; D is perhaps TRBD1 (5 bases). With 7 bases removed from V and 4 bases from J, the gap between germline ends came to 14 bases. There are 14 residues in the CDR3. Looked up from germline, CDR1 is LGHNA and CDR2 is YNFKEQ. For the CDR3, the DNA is TGTGCCAGCACCACAAGGGGCGGATACAATGAGCAGTTCTTC. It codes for CASTTRGGYNEQFF.

For the CDR3, the DNA is TGCGCCAGCACCGAAGGTAGCGGGAGAACGACAGATACGCAGTATTTT. Translating gives CASTEGSGRTTDTQYF. The J gene is TRBJ2-3, the V gene TRBV5-1; 9 bases are shared with TRBD2. Germline trimming cut 6 bases from V and 3 bases from J; bases unmatched to any gene: 11. There are 16 residues in the CDR3. Germline V gene lookup returns CDR1 SGHRS and CDR2 YFSETQ.

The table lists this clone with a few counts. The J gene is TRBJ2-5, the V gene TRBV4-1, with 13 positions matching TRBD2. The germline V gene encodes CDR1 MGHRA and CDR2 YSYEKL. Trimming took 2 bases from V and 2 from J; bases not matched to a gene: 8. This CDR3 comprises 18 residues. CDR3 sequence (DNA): TGCGCCAGCAGCCAACTGACTAGCGGGGGGTCGGGGCAAGAGACCCAGTACTTC. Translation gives CASSQLTSGGSGQETQYF.

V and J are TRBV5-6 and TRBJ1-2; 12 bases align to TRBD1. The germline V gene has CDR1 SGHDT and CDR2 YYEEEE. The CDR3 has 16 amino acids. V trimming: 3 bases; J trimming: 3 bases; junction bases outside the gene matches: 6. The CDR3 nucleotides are TGTGCCAGCAGCTGGGGGACAGGGGGCATGGACTATGGCTACACCTTC. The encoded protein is CASSWGTGGMDYGYTF.

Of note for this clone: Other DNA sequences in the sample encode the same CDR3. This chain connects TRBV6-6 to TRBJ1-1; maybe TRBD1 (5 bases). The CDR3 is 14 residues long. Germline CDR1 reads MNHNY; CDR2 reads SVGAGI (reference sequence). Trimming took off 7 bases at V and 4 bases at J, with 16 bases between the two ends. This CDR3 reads CASTSGGAGTEAFF. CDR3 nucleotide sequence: TGTGCCAGCACCTCGGGAGGGGCGGGCACTGAAGCTTTCTTT.

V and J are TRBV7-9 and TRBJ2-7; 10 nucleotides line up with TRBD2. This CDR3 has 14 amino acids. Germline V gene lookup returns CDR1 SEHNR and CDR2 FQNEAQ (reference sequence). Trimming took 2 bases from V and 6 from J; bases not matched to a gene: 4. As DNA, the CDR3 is TGTGCCAGCAGCTTATTAGCGGGAGGAGCCGAGCAGTACTTC. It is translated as CASSLLAGGAEQYF.